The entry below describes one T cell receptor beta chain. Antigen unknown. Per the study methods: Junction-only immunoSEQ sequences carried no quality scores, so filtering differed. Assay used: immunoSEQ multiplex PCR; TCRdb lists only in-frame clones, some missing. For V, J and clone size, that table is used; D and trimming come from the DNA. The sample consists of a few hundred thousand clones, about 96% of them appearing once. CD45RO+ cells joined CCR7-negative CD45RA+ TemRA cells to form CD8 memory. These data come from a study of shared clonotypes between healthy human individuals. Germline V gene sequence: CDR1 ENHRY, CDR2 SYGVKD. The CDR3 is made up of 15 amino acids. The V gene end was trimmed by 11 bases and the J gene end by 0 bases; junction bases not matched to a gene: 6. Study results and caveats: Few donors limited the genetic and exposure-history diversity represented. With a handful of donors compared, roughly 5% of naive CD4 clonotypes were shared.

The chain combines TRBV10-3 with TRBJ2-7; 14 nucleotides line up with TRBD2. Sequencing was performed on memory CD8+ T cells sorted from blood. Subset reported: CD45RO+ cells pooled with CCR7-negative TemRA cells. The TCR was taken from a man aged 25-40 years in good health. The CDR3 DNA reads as TGTGCCTCCGGGACTAGCGGGGGCAGCTCCTACGAGCAGTACTTC. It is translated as CASGTSGGSSYEQYF.